Below, 30 T cell receptor beta chains from the same sample are listed, as sequenced in a study of beta chain features in type 1 diabetes. Regarding the study as a whole: All four CD4+ subsets from Type 1 diabetes patients carried moderately but significantly shorter TCRB CDR3s.

Expressed TCRB transcripts were sequenced because the entire RNA isolate underwent reverse transcription. The assay was immunoSEQ multiplex PCR, and TCRdb's table has in-frame clones only and misses some. The profile shows 12,000 to 15,000 clones, around three fifths of them singletons. No antigen is known for these receptors. Sequencing was done on a sample of stem cell memory CD4+ T cells from blood. Receptor source: a woman younger than 30 with type 1 diabetes.

This clone was counted only a few times. The chain uses TRBV11-2 and TRBJ2-5; a weak D match, TRBD2 (7 bases). The CDR3 length is 14 residues. Trimming pared 2 bases from V and 5 bases from J, leaving 12 bases between. The germline gives CDR1 SGHAT, CDR2 FQNNGV. The CDR3 is CASSLRGGRETQYF. The CDR3 DNA follows: TGTGCCAGCAGCTTAAGGGGGGGCCGTGAGACCCAGTACTTC.

This chain connects TRBV7-9 to TRBJ2-7; no clear D. This CDR3 contains 14 residues. The V gene lost 5 bases and the J gene lost 1 base, with 12 bases spanning the gap. The germline V gene encodes CDR1 SEHNR and CDR2 FQNEAQ (reference sequence). The CDR3 DNA sequence: TGTGCCAGCAGCCCCCCCCCAGCGTCCTACGAGCAGTACTTC. Translation gives CASSPPPASYEQYF.

This chain uses TRBV2 with TRBJ1-2; D remains unclear. CDR3 length: 12 residues. Per germline, CDR1 SNHLY and CDR2 FYNNEI. The germline V and J ends were trimmed by 4 bases and 6 bases, with 9 bases remaining between them. The CDR3 spells CASSARGDGYTF. The CDR3 nucleotides read TGTGCCAGCAGTGCCAGAGGCGATGGCTACACCTTC.

V and J are TRBV23-1 and TRBJ2-3; unclear D gene. TRBV23-1 is flagged as an ORF with uncertain function. This CDR3 is built from 13 residues. V was trimmed by 5 bases and J by 2 bases, leaving 8 bases between them. The CDR3 region has the DNA TGCGCCAGCAGTAGGCAGGACACAGATACGCAGTATTTT. Amino acids: CASSRQDTDTQYF.

The chain couples TRBV28 to TRBJ2-2; unclear D gene. The ends were cut back, 6 bases at V and 6 bases at J, with 17 bases in the middle. CDR1 MDHEN and CDR2 SYDVKM come from the germline V gene. The CDR3 contains 15 residues. Here the CDR3 reads CASSLPNLPPGELFF. CDR3 coding DNA: TGTGCCAGCAGCCTGCCCAATCTACCTCCCGGGGAGCTGTTTTTT.

The chain combines TRBV7-2 with TRBJ2-3; D perhaps matches TRBD2 (5 bases). V dropped 5 bases and J dropped 6 bases, with 15 bases sitting between them. CDR3 length: 14 amino acids. Germline values: CDR1 SGHTA, CDR2 FQGNSA. CDR3 nucleotide sequence: TGTGCCAGCAGCGGCACTAGTTTGGCCGATACGCAGTATTTT. It specifies CASSGTSLADTQYF.

This chain links TRBV7-9 with TRBJ2-7, with 8 bases that match TRBD1. The CDR3 has 13 residues. Looked up from germline, CDR1 is SEHNR and CDR2 is FQNEAQ (reference sequence). V lost 3 bases to trimming and J lost 4 bases; unmatched junction nucleotides: 2. The CDR3, as DNA: TGTGCCAGCAGCTTCGACAGGGGTTACGAGCAGTACTTC. This sequence encodes CASSFDRGYEQYF. Full variable domain (remainder filled in from reference TRBV7-9 and TRBJ2-7): DTGVSQNPRHKITKRGQNVTFRCDPISEHNRLYWYRQTLGQGPEFLTYFQNEAQLEKSRLLSDRFSAERPKGSFSTLEIQRTEQGDSAMYLCASSFDRGYEQYFGPGTRLTVT.

The chain employs TRBV9 and TRBJ1-2, with 9 bases that match TRBD1. This CDR3 is built from 15 residues. Looked up from germline, CDR1 is SGDLS and CDR2 is YYNGEE. Germline trimming cut 4 bases from V and 2 bases from J; bases unmatched to any gene: 6. In nucleotides, the CDR3 is TGTGCCAGCAGCTCGATCGACAGGGGGAACTATGGCTACACCTTC. Protein sequence: CASSSIDRGNYGYTF.

A few counts support this clone. The gene calls are TRBV5-1 and TRBJ2-1; maybe TRBD2 (5 bases). The CDR3 contains 13 residues. The germline CDR1 and CDR2 sequences are SGHRS and YFSETQ. Trimming removed 5 bases at V and 1 base at J, with 7 bases between. The DNA of the CDR3 is TGCGCCAGCAGAAGAGGGTCCTACAATGAGCAGTTCTTC. Its protein is CASRRGSYNEQFF.

The rearrangement uses TRBV10-3 and TRBJ2-5; 11 nucleotides line up with TRBD2. The CDR3 has 15 residues. With V trimmed by 6 bases and J by 0 bases, 3 bases remained unmatched. From germline, CDR1 is ENHRY and CDR2 SYGVKD. The CDR3 protein is CAIRASGGNQETQYF. In DNA, the CDR3 is TGTGCCATCAGAGCTAGCGGGGGGAACCAAGAGACCCAGTACTTC.

The rearrangement uses TRBV10-3 and TRBJ1-5; 7 nucleotides align to TRBD1. The CDR3 consists of 14 residues. The germline gives CDR1 ENHRY, CDR2 SYGVKD. V lost 6 bases to trimming and J lost 1 base; unmatched junction nucleotides: 3. The CDR3 DNA reads as TGTGCCATCAGCGACAGGGAAAGCAATCAGCCCCAGCATTTT. It codes for CAISDRESNQPQHF.

The chain has TRBV7-9 and TRBJ2-3, with D perhaps TRBD1 (5 bases). The CDR3 extends over 15 amino acids. Looked up from germline, CDR1 is SEHNR and CDR2 is FQNEAQ (reference sequence). Trimming cost V 1 base and J 3 bases, with 11 bases left between them. The CDR3 loop is CASSLDGRETDTQYF. CDR3 DNA: TGTGCCAGCAGCTTAGACGGCAGGGAAACAGATACGCAGTATTTT.

This chain uses TRBV19 with TRBJ2-2; D is possibly TRBD1 (6 bases). The CDR3 length is 12 residues. The V gene's germline CDR1 is LNHDA and CDR2 SQIVND (reference sequence). V was cut by 2 bases and J by 13 bases, with 11 bases left in between. The CDR3 bases are TGTGCCAGTAGTATACAGGGGTTCGCGCTGTTTTTT. This gives the protein CASSIQGFALFF.

This clone has just a few counts. This chain links TRBV21-1 with TRBJ2-7; TRBD2, as called in the table, went unchecked against the DNA. TRBV21-1 is given as a pseudogene. The CDR3 sequence is 16 residues long. Here the CDR3 DNA reads TGTGCCAGCAGCAACCGTGAAGCGGAACTATCCTACGAGCAGTACTTC. Its protein is CASSNREAELSYEQYF.

The V call is TRBV5-4, the J call TRBJ2-1; a weak D match, TRBD1 (5 bases). Germline assignment: CDR1 SGHNT and CDR2 YYREEE (reference sequence). The germline V and J ends were trimmed by 0 bases and 5 bases, with 12 bases remaining between them. The CDR3 runs 15 residues. CDR3 protein: CASSLAQGYNNEQFF. The CDR3 nucleotides read TGTGCCAGCAGCTTGGCTCAGGGTTACAACAATGAGCAGTTCTTC.

V gene TRBV18 combines with J gene TRBJ1-5, with D possibly matching TRBD1 (5 bases). Germline lookup yields CDR1 KGHSH and CDR2 LQKENI. CDR3 size: 16 residues. V dropped 3 bases and J dropped 4 bases, with 16 bases sitting between them. CDR3 in amino acids: CASSPPGAGINQPQHF. DNA for the CDR3: TGTGCCAGCTCACCCCCCGGGGCGGGGATAAATCAGCCCCAGCATTTT.

The chain links TRBV7-8 to TRBJ1-2, with TRBD1 as a possible D gene (6 bases). Germline V gene sequence: CDR1 SGHVS, CDR2 FQNEAQ. This CDR3 spans 15 amino acids. Trimming shortened V by 5 bases and J by 4 bases, and 17 bases separated the two germline ends. This chain's CDR3 is CASSLAHDRLYGYTF. CDR3 DNA sequence: TGTGCCAGCAGCCTTGCCCACGACAGGCTCTATGGCTACACCTTC.

This clone was counted a single time. V usage is TRBV10-3 and J usage is TRBJ2-7, with D possibly matching TRBD1 (6 bases). Looked up from germline, CDR1 is ENHRY and CDR2 is SYGVKD. The V end was cut by 7 bases, the J end by 2 bases, with 15 bases between. This CDR3 has 14 residues. The DNA of the CDR3 is TGTGCCATCACCCCAGGGACACCCGCCTACGAGCAGTACTTC. It translates to CAITPGTPAYEQYF.

This clone was seen only a few times. This sequence joins TRBV19 and TRBJ2-3; 10 nucleotides agree with TRBD1. The V segment lost 10 bases and the J segment 6 bases; nucleotides outside the gene matches: 19. Germline V lookup: CDR1 LNHDA, CDR2 SQIVND (reference sequence). This CDR3 contains 17 residues. CDR3 DNA: TGTGCCACCTCAGATGGGACAGGGGCCATACCCCCGGATACGCAGTATTTT. This gives the protein CATSDGTGAIPPDTQYF.

This clone was seen only once. CDR3 in amino acids: CASASTGSVLSGYTF. The CDR3 nucleotides read TGTGCCAGCGCCTCCACAGGCTCGGTATTAAGTGGCTACACCTTC. This sequence joins TRBV6-5 and TRBJ1-2; weak D call: TRBD1 (5 bases). The CDR3 length is 15 residues. The germline CDR1 and CDR2 sequences are MNHEY and SVGAGI. The V end lost 8 bases, the J end lost 7 bases, and 23 bases lay between the germline ends.

The gene calls are TRBV4-1 and TRBJ2-1; 13 positions match TRBD2. J was trimmed by 4 bases and V by 0 bases; bases with no gene match: 12. Germline CDR1 is MGHRA and CDR2 is YSYEKL. CDR3 length: 20 amino acids. The CDR3 here is CASSQDRTSGSPSLYNEQFF. CDR3 in DNA: TGCGCCAGCAGCCAAGATAGGACTAGCGGGAGCCCCTCACTGTACAATGAGCAGTTCTTC.

This clone was observed a handful of times. The chain recombines TRBV4-2 with TRBJ2-3; 11 bases are a match to TRBD2. The CDR3 sequence is 15 residues long. The germline CDR1 and CDR2 sequences are LGHNA and YNFKEQ. V lost 4 bases and J lost 6; bases outside the gene matches: 6. For the CDR3, the DNA is TGTGCCAGCAGCCTTGGACTAGCGGGTCCGGATACGCAGTATTTT. It specifies CASSLGLAGPDTQYF.

The chain is built from TRBV15 and TRBJ1-1; maybe TRBD1 (6 bases). The CDR3 runs 12 residues. Trimming cost V 5 bases and J 9 bases, with 13 bases left between them. The germline gives CDR1 LNHNV, CDR2 YYDKDF (reference sequence). Here the CDR3 DNA reads TGTGCCACCAGCGACCGGACAGAAAAAGCTTTCTTT. Its translation: CATSDRTEKAFF.

The rearrangement joins TRBV4-3 to TRBJ2-3, with 7 bases aligning to TRBD2. Germline assignment: CDR1 LGHNA and CDR2 YSLEER. V was clipped by 5 bases and J by 5 bases; unmatched bases: 10. CDR3 length equals 15 residues. The CDR3 loop reads CASSTGGGRRDTQYF. The CDR3 nucleotides are TGCGCCAGCAGCACTGGGGGGGGACGGAGAGATACGCAGTATTTT.

V and J are TRBV7-2 and TRBJ1-1; 8 nucleotides match TRBD1. Germline V gene sequence: CDR1 SGHTA, CDR2 FQGNSA. With V trimmed by 5 bases and J by 10 bases, 12 bases remained unmatched. This CDR3 comprises 14 residues. The CDR3 loop is CASSRERQGSVAFF. The CDR3 region has the DNA TGTGCCAGCAGCCGGGAAAGACAGGGGTCTGTAGCTTTCTTT.

V gene TRBV2 combines with J gene TRBJ1-1; D gene ambiguous. The germline V gene encodes CDR1 SNHLY and CDR2 FYNNEI. This CDR3 is 12 amino acids long. V was cut by 4 bases and J by 6 bases, with 9 bases left in between. CDR3 in amino acids: CASSVRESEAFF. The CDR3 nucleotides read TGTGCCAGCAGTGTCCGAGAATCTGAAGCTTTCTTT.

This rearrangement joins TRBV19 to TRBJ1-4; 7 bases agree with TRBD1. With 4 bases clipped from V and 3 bases from J, the junction kept 2 bases outside the gene matches. Germline assignment: CDR1 LNHDA and CDR2 SQIVND (reference sequence). The CDR3 contains 14 residues. CDR3: CASSTRGANEKLFF. The CDR3 DNA is TGTGCCAGTAGTACCAGGGGGGCTAATGAAAAACTGTTTTTT.

The chain links TRBV7-2 to TRBJ2-5; perhaps TRBD2 as D (6 bases). Germline assignment: CDR1 SGHTA and CDR2 FQGNSA. Trimming took off 2 bases at V and 2 bases at J, with 12 bases between the two ends. The CDR3 runs 15 residues. CDR3 loop: CASSLPQGLQETQYF. Here the CDR3 DNA reads TGTGCCAGCAGCTTACCCCAGGGACTGCAAGAGACCCAGTACTTC.

This clone came up a few times. J is TRBJ1-4 and V is TRBV14; D unclear. The V and J ends lost 2 bases and 8 bases respectively, with 9 bases between them. This CDR3 is 13 amino acids long. From germline, CDR1 is SGHDN and CDR2 FVKESK. The CDR3 coding sequence is TGTGCCAGCAGCCAAAGTCTACGGGAAAAACTGTTTTTT. This codes for CASSQSLREKLFF.

CDR3 sequence (DNA): TGTGCCAGCTCACCCGGGACAGGGCCTTACGAGCAGTACTTC. This encodes CASSPGTGPYEQYF. The rearrangement joins TRBV18 to TRBJ2-7, with TRBD1 identical over 9 bases. Germline assignment: CDR1 KGHSH and CDR2 LQKENI. The CDR3 is 14 amino acids. The V segment lost 3 bases and the J segment 4 bases; nucleotides outside the gene matches: 4.